These T cell receptor beta chains were read from a single sample in a study of blood T cells in healthy people across ages. One entry per CDR3 protein, called by TCRdb with MiXCR from the 5' RACE reads. The data contain 600,000 to 1,000,000 distinct CDR3 sequences, about 62% of them singletons. Specimen: blood. These receptors were taken from a man aged 25 to 45 in good health. CDR3s include the opening cysteine and the closing phenylalanine or tryptophan. A D gene is named only where the DNA matches it firmly. Clone size appears in some rows only: once, few, many, or a class for an expanded clone.

v_call	j_call	clone_size	d_call	cdr3_aa	cdr3_nt
TRBV28	TRBJ2-1	-	TRBD2	CASSLVREAYNEQFF	TGTGCCAGCAGTTTGGTACGGGAGGCTTACAATGAGCAGTTCTTC
TRBV7-9	TRBJ2-1	few	-	CASSKDRSDNEQFF	TGTGCCAGCAGCAAAGACCGGTCGGACAATGAGCAGTTCTTC
TRBV20-1	TRBJ2-1	once	-	CSAREGPGESFEFF	TGCAGTGCTAGAGAAGGGCCAGGGGAAAGTTTTGAGTTCTTC
TRBV27	TRBJ1-1	once	-	CASSANPTAEAFF	TGTGCCAGCAGTGCAAACCCGACAGCTGAAGCTTTCTTT
TRBV7-2	TRBJ1-3	once	-	CASSLVGTTFAQGSGNTIYF	TGTGCCAGCAGCTTAGTTGGGACAACCTTCGCACAGGGCTCTGGAAACACCATATATTTT
TRBV7-2	TRBJ2-7	-	TRBD2	CASSPRFRERGARGAQYF	TGTGCCAGCAGCCCCCGCTTCCGGGAGCGGGGGGCTCGTGGGGCCCAGTACTTC
TRBV7-3	TRBJ1-2	many	-	CASSPGGPFGYTF	TGTGCCAGCAGCCCCGGTGGCCCCTTTGGCTACACCTTC
TRBV28	TRBJ2-7	few	TRBD2	CASSPTSGILSYEQYF	TGTGCCAGCAGTCCAACTAGCGGGATCCTCTCCTACGAGCAGTACTTC
TRBV6-5	TRBJ2-1	-	-	CASSYWGDNEQFF	TGTGCCAGCAGTTACTGGGGGGACAATGAGCAGTTCTTC
TRBV4-2	TRBJ2-7	-	TRBD2	CASSQETSGRASSYEQYF	TGTGCCAGCAGCCAAGAGACTAGCGGGAGGGCCAGCTCCTACGAGCAGTACTTC
TRBV2	TRBJ1-2	-	-	CASKKQANTVHGYTF	TGTGCCAGCAAGAAGCAGGCGAATACCGTTCATGGCTACACCTTC
TRBV7-8	TRBJ1-5	once	-	CASSFGTPLSNQPQHF	TGTGCCAGCAGCTTCGGGACACCACTTAGCAATCAGCCCCAGCATTTT
TRBV12-3/TRBV12-4	TRBJ1-1	-	-	CASSSNNPVNTEAFF	TGTGCCAGCAGTTCCAACAATCCTGTGAACACTGAAGCTTTCTTT
TRBV20-1	TRBJ2-5	-	TRBD2	CSARESSGRQETQYF	TGCAGTGCTAGAGAGAGTAGCGGGAGACAAGAGACCCAGTACTTC
TRBV5-5	TRBJ2-3	-	TRBD2	CASSLVSSGGDTQYF	TGTGCCAGCAGCTTGGTGTCTAGCGGGGGAGATACGCAGTATTTT
TRBV13	TRBJ2-5	many	-	CASSSSDTQYF	TGTGCCAGCAGCTCCTCTGACACCCAGTACTTC
TRBV30	TRBJ1-6	few	-	CAWTYSYNSPLHF	TGTGCCTGGACCTACTCCTATAATTCACCCCTCCACTTT
TRBV9	TRBJ2-1	-	TRBD2	CASSGRTSGMGSYNEQFF	TGTGCCAGCAGCGGCAGAACTAGCGGGATGGGCTCCTACAATGAGCAGTTCTTC
TRBV29-1	TRBJ2-1	-	-	CSASTQFGGTAQEQFF	TGCAGCGCGAGTACACAGTTCGGGGGAACGGCTCAGGAGCAGTTCTTC
TRBV12-3/TRBV12-4	TRBJ2-1	-	-	CASGSTGTGFMGSGSNEQFF	TGTGCCAGCGGATCCACCGGGACAGGGTTCATGGGGAGCGGGAGCAATGAGCAGTTCTTC
TRBV4-2	TRBJ1-1	-	-	CASSQDLGNPEAFF	TGTGCCAGCAGCCAAGATTTAGGGAACCCTGAAGCTTTCTTT
TRBV28	TRBJ1-5	-	TRBD1	CASSPGGNDQPQHF	TGTGCCAGCAGTCCAGGGGGCAACGATCAGCCCCAGCATTTT
TRBV4-3	TRBJ2-4	-	-	CASSQEISGRTIQYF	TGCGCCAGCAGCCAAGAAATCTCGGGACGGACCATTCAGTACTTC
TRBV6-2/TRBV6-3	TRBJ2-1	once	-	CASSYSLSDNEQFF	TGTGCCAGCAGTTACTCCCTTAGCGACAATGAGCAGTTCTTC
TRBV6-1	TRBJ2-7	once	-	CASTTGHRYEQYF	TGTGCCAGCACAACGGGCCACCGATACGAGCAGTACTTC
TRBV7-9	TRBJ2-1	-	-	CASSLDWTIYNEQFF	TGTGCCAGCAGCTTAGACTGGACTATCTACAATGAGCAGTTCTTC
TRBV10-3	TRBJ2-1	few	TRBD1	CAINDGTGWDNEQFF	TGTGCCATCAACGATGGGACAGGGTGGGACAATGAGCAGTTCTTC
TRBV4-2	TRBJ2-1	-	-	CASSQVRTIDNEQFF	TGTGCCAGCAGCCAAGTCCGGACGATAGACAATGAGCAGTTCTTC
TRBV14	TRBJ2-7	-	TRBD2	CASSQERGGTVSYEQYF	TGTGCCAGCAGCCAAGAAAGGGGAGGGACGGTCTCCTACGAGCAGTACTTC
TRBV6-1	TRBJ2-1	-	-	CASSLDYGAHNEQFF	TGTGCCAGCAGCCTCGACTATGGGGCACACAATGAGCAGTTCTTC
TRBV20-1	TRBJ2-7	-	TRBD1	CSAGMSGQPYEQYF	TGCAGTGCCGGAATGTCGGGACAGCCTTACGAGCAGTACTTC
TRBV7-9	TRBJ2-3	many	-	CASSFRERTDTQYF	TGTGCCAGCAGCTTTAGGGAACGCACAGATACGCAGTATTTT
TRBV4-1	TRBJ2-6	-	TRBD2	CASRLLGLAEHSGANVLTF	TGCGCCAGCAGGCTTCTGGGGCTAGCGGAGCACTCTGGGGCCAACGTCCTGACTTTC
TRBV7-2	TRBJ2-7	few	TRBD1	CASSLAAGTGPFEQYF	TGTGCCAGCAGCTTAGCGGCCGGGACAGGGCCCTTCGAGCAGTACTTC
TRBV7-2	TRBJ2-3	-	-	CASSLDPVGTDTQYF	TGTGCCAGCAGCTTAGATCCAGTGGGCACAGATACGCAGTATTTT
TRBV15	TRBJ1-5	-	-	CATSRDAVRAWQPQHF	TGTGCCACCAGCAGAGATGCGGTGCGAGCCTGGCAGCCCCAGCATTTT
TRBV20-1	TRBJ2-7	-	TRBD2	CSARWGTSGPSSYEQYF	TGCAGTGCTAGGTGGGGGACTAGCGGACCGAGCTCCTACGAGCAGTACTTC
TRBV11-3	TRBJ2-3	once	-	CASSLEGRRTDTQYF	TGTGCCAGCAGCTTAGAGGGACGAAGGACAGATACGCAGTATTTT
TRBV4-2	TRBJ2-7	-	TRBD1	CASSQQTGLSYEQYF	TGTGCCAGCAGCCAACAGACAGGGCTCTCCTACGAGCAGTACTTC
TRBV5-4	TRBJ2-1	-	TRBD2	CASSGPGLATYNEQFF	TGTGCCAGCAGTGGGCCGGGACTAGCGACCTACAATGAGCAGTTCTTC